These T cell receptor beta chains were read from a single sample in a study of Ad26.COV2.S vaccination and SARS-CoV-2 variants. Method: immunoSEQ multiplex PCR; TCRdb's copy keeps in-frame clones and lacks some. The repertoire holds 300,000 to 400,000 clones, with 70% to 90% as singletons. The sequencing here drew on peripheral blood, taken in a trial of Ad26.COV2.S vaccine versus placebo. The receptors come from a person aged 18 to 59 who received the Ad26.COV2.S COVID-19 vaccine or a placebo. CDR3s include the opening cysteine and the closing phenylalanine or tryptophan. Fields, in order: J gene, clone size, V gene, D gene, CDR3 protein, CDR3 DNA. D genes are given only for firm matches. The listing skips clone size in some rows; elsewhere it reads once, few, many or a size class.

>TRBJ1-1|few|TRBV18|NA
CASSPSGIDEAFF
TGTGCCAGCTCACCATCAGGGATCGATGAAGCTTTCTTT
>TRBJ2-7|NA|TRBV5-1|NA
CASSFSGNPSYEQYF
TGCGCCAGCAGCTTCTCAGGGAACCCCTCCTACGAGCAGTACTTC
>TRBJ2-7|few|TRBV27|NA
CASSPGPFYEQYF
TGTGCCAGCAGTCCCGGTCCCTTCTACGAGCAGTACTTC
>TRBJ1-1|NA|TRBV7-6|NA
CASSPVMNTEAFF
TGTGCCAGCAGCCCAGTTATGAACACTGAAGCTTTCTTT
>TRBJ1-5|NA|TRBV28|NA
CASRDITGGSNQPQHF
TGTGCCAGCAGGGACATAACAGGAGGTAGCAATCAGCCCCAGCATTTT
>TRBJ2-2|NA|TRBV10-2|NA
CASSEGGGANTGELFF
TGCGCCAGCAGTGAGGGCGGGGGCGCGAACACCGGGGAGCTGTTTTTT
>TRBJ1-2|few|TRBV7-8|NA
CASSWARQGYGYTF
TGTGCCAGCAGCTGGGCCCGACAAGGCTATGGCTACACCTTC
>TRBJ2-6|NA|TRBV19|NA
CASRRGWMTPGANVLTF
TGTGCCAGTAGGCGGGGTTGGATGACGCCAGGGGCCAACGTCCTGACTTTC
>TRBJ1-1|NA|TRBV9|NA
CASSVGQTRSSNTEAFF
TGTGCCAGCAGCGTGGGTCAGACACGGAGCTCGAACACTGAAGCTTTCTTT
>TRBJ2-1|once|TRBV6-2/TRBV6-3|TRBD2
CASSPGTSGGISYNEQFF
TGTGCCAGCAGCCCCGGTACTAGCGGGGGGATCTCCTACAATGAGCAGTTCTTC
>TRBJ1-2|NA|TRBV28|NA
CASFLFGGNGYTF
TGTGCCAGCTTCCTATTCGGGGGGAATGGCTACACCTTC
>TRBJ1-1|once|TRBV6-1|NA
CASSEWRGMNTEAFF
TGTGCCAGCAGTGAATGGCGGGGAATGAACACTGAAGCTTTCTTT
>TRBJ1-1|once|TRBV5-1|NA
CASSLGLNTEAFF
TGCGCCAGCAGCTTGGGTTTGAACACTGAAGCTTTCTTT
>TRBJ2-7|NA|TRBV6-5|NA
CASSPRGLSSYEQYF
TGTGCCAGCAGTCCGCGGGGGCTCAGCTCCTACGAGCAGTACTTC
>TRBJ2-3|NA|TRBV12-3/TRBV12-4|NA
CASSLTDTQYF
TGTGCCAGCAGTCTCACAGATACGCAGTATTTT
>TRBJ2-1|NA|TRBV5-4|NA
CASSSQLNYNEQFF
TGTGCCAGCAGCTCGCAGTTAAATTACAATGAGCAGTTCTTC
>TRBJ1-5|NA|TRBV24-1|NA
CATSDSVSSNQPQHF
TGTGCCACCAGTGATTCGGTCAGTAGCAATCAGCCCCAGCATTTT
>TRBJ1-3|once|TRBV28|NA
CASSRLQGNGDTIYF
TGTGCCAGCAGCCGGCTACAGGGAAACGGGGACACCATATATTTT
>TRBJ2-5|NA|TRBV10-3|TRBD2
CAISDGYQRGGEETQYF
TGTGCCATCAGTGATGGGTACCAGCGGGGGGGGGAAGAGACCCAGTACTTC
>TRBJ2-5|NA|TRBV5-6|NA
CASSSGLGATETQYF
TGTGCCAGCAGCTCCGGGCTAGGGGCCACAGAGACCCAGTACTTC
>TRBJ2-3|many|TRBV6-5|TRBD1
CASSYSAGGADTQYF
TGTGCCAGCAGTTACTCGGCAGGGGGCGCAGATACGCAGTATTTT
>TRBJ1-1|few|TRBV30|TRBD1
CAWTSAPRGAFF
TGTGCCTGGACGTCAGCTCCCAGGGGGGCTTTCTTT
>TRBJ2-1|NA|TRBV25-1|NA
CASSEFGGHNEQFF
TGTGCCAGCAGTGAATTTGGTGGCCATAATGAGCAGTTCTTC
>TRBJ1-1|NA|TRBV12-3/TRBV12-4|TRBD1
CASRSDREAEAFF
TGTGCCAGCAGATCGGACAGGGAAGCTGAAGCTTTCTTT
>TRBJ2-1|NA|TRBV7-2|TRBD2
CASSLRRGESQFF
TGTGCCAGCAGCTTACGACGGGGGGAAAGCCAGTTCTTC
>TRBJ2-5|NA|TRBV5-3|TRBD2
CARSGLAGFKETQYF
TGTGCCAGAAGCGGACTAGCGGGGTTCAAGGAGACCCAGTACTTC
>TRBJ1-1|NA|TRBV28|TRBD1
CASSFPGTGTFRAFF
TGTGCCAGCAGTTTCCCCGGGACAGGAACCTTTCGGGCTTTCTTT
>TRBJ1-1|few|TRBV18|NA
CASSQSPGSIGTEAFF
TGTGCCAGCTCCCAGAGTCCGGGGTCAATCGGCACTGAAGCTTTCTTT
>TRBJ2-6|NA|TRBV5-5|NA
CASTYIAGANVLTF
TGTGCCAGCACCTACATTGCCGGGGCCAACGTCCTGACTTTC
>TRBJ2-7|NA|TRBV4-1|TRBD1
CASSQPGTGDYEQYF
TGCGCCAGCAGCCAACCCGGGACAGGGGACTACGAGCAGTACTTC
>TRBJ2-7|many|TRBV19|NA
CASSIFGRNEQYF
TGTGCCAGTAGTATATTTGGCCGGAACGAGCAGTACTTC
>TRBJ1-6|NA|TRBV2|NA
CASSVMTGDNSPLHF
TGTGCCAGCAGTGTGATGACAGGTGACAATTCACCCCTCCACTTT
>TRBJ2-1|NA|TRBV9|TRBD2
CASSREVGYNEQFF
TGTGCCAGCAGCCGGGAGGTAGGATACAATGAGCAGTTCTTC
>TRBJ2-2|NA|TRBV3-1/TRBV3-2|TRBD2
CASSSSGTGELFF
TGTGCCAGCAGCTCTAGCGGCACCGGGGAGCTGTTTTTT
>TRBJ2-5|NA|TRBV5-1|TRBD1
CASSLAGGRETQYF
TGCGCCAGCAGCTTGGCAGGGGGCCGAGAGACCCAGTACTTC
>TRBJ2-7|NA|TRBV3-1/TRBV3-2|NA
CASSQCCRIF
TGTGCCAGCAGCCAGTGCTGCCGGATCTTC
>TRBJ1-3|many|TRBV14|NA
CASSDEFSGNTIYF
TGTGCCAGCAGCGACGAATTCTCTGGAAACACCATATATTTT
>TRBJ2-6|NA|TRBV7-9|TRBD1
CASSLGQGKTGANVLTF
TGTGCCAGCAGCTTGGGACAGGGTAAAACTGGGGCCAACGTCCTGACTTTC
>TRBJ2-1|NA|TRBV11-2|TRBD2
CASSLELAEYNEQFF
TGTGCCAGCAGCTTAGAACTAGCGGAGTACAATGAGCAGTTCTTC
>TRBJ2-5|NA|TRBV28|NA
CASSADTLGYETQYF
TGTGCCAGCAGTGCGGACACGCTAGGTTACGAGACCCAGTACTTC
>TRBJ2-2|NA|TRBV7-2|TRBD1
CASSTRQGTGELFF
TGTGCCAGCAGCACTAGACAGGGAACCGGGGAGCTGTTTTTT
>TRBJ1-3|NA|TRBV3-1/TRBV3-2|NA
CASSRKSSGNTIYF
TGTGCCAGCAGCCGGAAGAGCTCTGGAAACACCATATATTTT
>TRBJ1-5|NA|TRBV28|NA
CASSLGQGFRQPQHF
TGTGCCAGCAGTTTGGGCCAGGGGTTTCGTCAGCCCCAGCATTTT
>TRBJ1-5|NA|TRBV7-2|NA
CASSLEGQGQPQHF
TGTGCCAGCAGCTTAGAGGGGCAGGGGCAGCCCCAGCATTTT
>TRBJ1-6|NA|TRBV28|NA
CASRRQLTDNSPLHF
TGTGCCAGCAGGCGACAGCTGACAGATAATTCACCCCTCCACTTT